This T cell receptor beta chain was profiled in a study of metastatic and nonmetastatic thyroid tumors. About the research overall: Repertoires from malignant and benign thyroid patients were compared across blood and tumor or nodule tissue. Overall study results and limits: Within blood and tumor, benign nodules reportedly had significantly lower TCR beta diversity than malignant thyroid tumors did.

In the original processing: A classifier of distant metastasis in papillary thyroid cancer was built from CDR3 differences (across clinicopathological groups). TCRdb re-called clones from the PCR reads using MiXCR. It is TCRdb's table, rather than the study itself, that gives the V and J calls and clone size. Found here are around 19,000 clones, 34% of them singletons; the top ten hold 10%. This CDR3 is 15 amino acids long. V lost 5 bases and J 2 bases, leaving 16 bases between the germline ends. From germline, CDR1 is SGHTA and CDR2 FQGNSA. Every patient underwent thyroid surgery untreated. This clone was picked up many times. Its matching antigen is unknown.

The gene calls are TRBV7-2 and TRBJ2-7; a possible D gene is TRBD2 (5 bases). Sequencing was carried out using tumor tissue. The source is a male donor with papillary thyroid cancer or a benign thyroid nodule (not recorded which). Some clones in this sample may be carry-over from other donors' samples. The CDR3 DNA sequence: TGTGCCAGCAGCACCGGCCTAGCTTATACCTACGAGCAGTACTTC. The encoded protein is CASSTGLAYTYEQYF.